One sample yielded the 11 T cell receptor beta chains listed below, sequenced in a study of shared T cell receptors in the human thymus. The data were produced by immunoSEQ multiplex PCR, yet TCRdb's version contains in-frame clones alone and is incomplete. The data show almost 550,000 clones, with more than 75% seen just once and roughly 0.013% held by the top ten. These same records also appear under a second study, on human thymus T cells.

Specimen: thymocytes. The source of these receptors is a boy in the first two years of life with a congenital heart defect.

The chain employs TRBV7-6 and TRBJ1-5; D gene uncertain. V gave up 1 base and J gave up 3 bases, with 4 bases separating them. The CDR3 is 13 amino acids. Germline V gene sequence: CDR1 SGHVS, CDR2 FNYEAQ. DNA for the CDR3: TGTGCCAGCAGCTTAGGGCACAATCAGCCCCAGCATTTT. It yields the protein CASSLGHNQPQHF.

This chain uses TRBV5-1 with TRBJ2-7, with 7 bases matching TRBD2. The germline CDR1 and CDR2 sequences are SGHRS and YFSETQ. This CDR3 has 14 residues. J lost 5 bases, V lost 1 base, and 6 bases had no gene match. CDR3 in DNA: TGCGCCAGCAGCTTGTCGGGGAGGGAGGACGAGCAGTACTTC. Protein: CASSLSGREDEQYF.

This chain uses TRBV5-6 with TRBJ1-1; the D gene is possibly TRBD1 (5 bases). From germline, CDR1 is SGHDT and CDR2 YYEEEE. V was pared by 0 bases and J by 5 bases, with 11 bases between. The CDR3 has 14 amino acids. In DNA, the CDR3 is TGTGCCAGCAGCTTGGGGGGCGCTTGGACTGAAGCTTTCTTT. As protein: CASSLGGAWTEAFF.

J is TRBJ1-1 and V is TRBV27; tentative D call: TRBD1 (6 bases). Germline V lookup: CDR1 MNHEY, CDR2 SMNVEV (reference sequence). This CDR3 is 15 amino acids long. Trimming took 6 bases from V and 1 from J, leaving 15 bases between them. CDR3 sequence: CASSPTQGRNTEAFF. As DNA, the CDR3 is TGTGCCAGCAGCCCCACCCAGGGGCGGAACACTGAAGCTTTCTTT.

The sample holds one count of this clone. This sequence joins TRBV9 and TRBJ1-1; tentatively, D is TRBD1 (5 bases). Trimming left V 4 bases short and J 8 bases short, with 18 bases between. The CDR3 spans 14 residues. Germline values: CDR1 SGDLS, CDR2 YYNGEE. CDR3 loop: CASSPTGADNEAFF. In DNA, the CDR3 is TGTGCCAGCAGCCCCACTGGGGCAGATAACGAAGCTTTCTTT.

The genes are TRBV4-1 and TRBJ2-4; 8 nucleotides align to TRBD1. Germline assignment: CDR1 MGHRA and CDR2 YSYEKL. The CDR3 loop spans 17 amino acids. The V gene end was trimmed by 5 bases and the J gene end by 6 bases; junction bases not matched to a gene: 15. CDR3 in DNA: TGCGCCAGCAGCGTCAGCGTTTTGGACAGGGAAATAAACATTCAGTACTTC. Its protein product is CASSVSVLDREINIQYF.

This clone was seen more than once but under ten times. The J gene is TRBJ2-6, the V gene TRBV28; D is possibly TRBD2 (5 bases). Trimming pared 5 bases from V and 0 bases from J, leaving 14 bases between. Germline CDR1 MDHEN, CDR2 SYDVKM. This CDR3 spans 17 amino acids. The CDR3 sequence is CASSPQTEVSGANVLTF. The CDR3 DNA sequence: TGTGCCAGCAGTCCCCAGACGGAGGTCTCTGGGGCCAACGTCCTGACTTTC.

This CDR3 reads CASGFPSGLAAPRAQYF. As DNA, the CDR3 is TGTGCTAGTGGTTTCCCCTCCGGACTAGCGGCCCCCCGGGCCCAGTACTTC. This sequence joins TRBV12-5 and TRBJ2-5, with 10 nucleotides matching TRBD2. Losses at the gene ends were 3 bases for V and 9 bases for J; bases not matched to a gene: 16. CDR3 length: 17 residues. Germline V gives CDR1 LGHNT, CDR2 FRNRAP. The variable domain in full, with the rest retrieved from reference TRBV12-5 and TRBJ2-5, is DARVTQTPRHKVTEMGQEVTMRCQPILGHNTVFWYRQTMMQGLELLAYFRNRAPLDDSGMPKDRFSAEMPDATLATLKIQPSEPRDSAVYFCASGFPSGLAAPRAQYFGPGTRLLVL.

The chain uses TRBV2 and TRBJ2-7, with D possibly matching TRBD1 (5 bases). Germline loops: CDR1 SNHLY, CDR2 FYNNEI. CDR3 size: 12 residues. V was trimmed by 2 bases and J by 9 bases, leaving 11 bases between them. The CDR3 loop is CASSEQGWGQYF. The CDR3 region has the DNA TGTGCCAGCAGTGAACAGGGTTGGGGGCAGTACTTC.

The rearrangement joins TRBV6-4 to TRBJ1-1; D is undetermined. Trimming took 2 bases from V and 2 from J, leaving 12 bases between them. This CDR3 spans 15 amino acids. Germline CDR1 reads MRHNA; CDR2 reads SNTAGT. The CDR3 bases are TGTGCCAGCAGTGACATGGCAGAGGGCAACACTGAAGCTTTCTTT. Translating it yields CASSDMAEGNTEAFF.

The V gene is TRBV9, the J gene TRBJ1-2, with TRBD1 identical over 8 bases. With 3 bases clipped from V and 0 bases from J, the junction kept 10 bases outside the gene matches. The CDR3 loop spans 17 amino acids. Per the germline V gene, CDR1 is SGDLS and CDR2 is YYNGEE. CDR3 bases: TGTGCCAGCAGCGGATCGGGACAGGCCGAAACTAACTATGGCTACACCTTC. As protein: CASSGSGQAETNYGYTF.